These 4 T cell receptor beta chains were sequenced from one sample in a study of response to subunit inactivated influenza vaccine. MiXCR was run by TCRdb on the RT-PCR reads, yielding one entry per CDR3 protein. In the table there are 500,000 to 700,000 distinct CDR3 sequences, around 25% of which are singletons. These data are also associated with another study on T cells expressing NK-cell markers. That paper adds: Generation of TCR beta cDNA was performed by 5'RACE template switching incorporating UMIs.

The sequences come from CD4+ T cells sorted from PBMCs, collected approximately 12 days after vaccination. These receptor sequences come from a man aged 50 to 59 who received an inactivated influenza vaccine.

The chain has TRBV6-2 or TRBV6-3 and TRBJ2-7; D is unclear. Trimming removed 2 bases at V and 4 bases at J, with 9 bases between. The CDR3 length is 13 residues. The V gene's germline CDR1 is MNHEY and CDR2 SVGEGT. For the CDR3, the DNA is TGTGCCAGCAGTTACCCGGAGAAGTACGAGCAGTACTTC. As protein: CASSYPEKYEQYF.

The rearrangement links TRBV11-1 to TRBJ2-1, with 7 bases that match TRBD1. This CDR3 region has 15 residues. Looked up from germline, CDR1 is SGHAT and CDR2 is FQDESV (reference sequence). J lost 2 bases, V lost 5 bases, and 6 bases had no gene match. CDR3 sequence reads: CASSHTGTAYNEQFF. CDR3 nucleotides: TGTGCCAGCAGCCACACCGGGACAGCCTACAATGAGCAGTTCTTC.

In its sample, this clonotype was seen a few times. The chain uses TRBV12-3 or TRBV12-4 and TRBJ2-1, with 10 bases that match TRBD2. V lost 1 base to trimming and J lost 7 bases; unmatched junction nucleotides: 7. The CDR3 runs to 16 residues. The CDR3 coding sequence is TGTGCCAGCAGTTTAGTATTAACTAGCGGGGTAAATGAGCAGTTCTTC. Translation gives CASSLVLTSGVNEQFF.

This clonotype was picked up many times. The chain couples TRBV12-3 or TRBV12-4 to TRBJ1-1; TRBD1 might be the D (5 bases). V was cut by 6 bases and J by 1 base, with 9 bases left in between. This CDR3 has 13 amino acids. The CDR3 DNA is TGTGCCAGCAGGCCTACAGGGAACACTGAAGCTTTCTTT. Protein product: CASRPTGNTEAFF.